These 26 T cell receptor beta chains were all obtained from the same sample, sequenced in a study of blood T cell repertoires in COVID-19. The assay was immunoSEQ multiplex PCR, and TCRdb's table has in-frame clones only and misses some. The sample shows 250,000 to 350,000 clones, approximately 87% of them seen only once. Input material: peripheral blood. These receptors originate from a woman aged 50 to 60 who had recovered from COVID-19.

The V and J genes are TRBV28 and TRBJ1-2; 8 nucleotides agree with TRBD1. Unmatched junction bases numbered 13, after V lost 6 bases and J lost 7 bases. Germline CDR1 is MDHEN and CDR2 is SYDVKM. This CDR3 spans 15 amino acids. The CDR3 bases are TGTGCCAGCAGCCTAACAGGGGGAGTAGGTTCTGGCTACACCTTC. Translating gives CASSLTGGVGSGYTF.

The gene calls are TRBV7-2 and TRBJ1-2, with D unclear. Per the germline V gene, CDR1 is SGHTA and CDR2 is FQGNSA. Trimming took 5 bases from V and 5 from J, leaving 12 bases between them. CDR3 size: 13 residues. In nucleotides, the CDR3 is TGTGCCAGCAGCCAAACGCAGGTTTATGGCTACACCTTC. Its translation: CASSQTQVYGYTF.

This sequence joins TRBV28 and TRBJ2-7; perhaps TRBD1 as D (6 bases). Per the germline V gene, CDR1 is MDHEN and CDR2 is SYDVKM. V dropped 5 bases and J dropped 6 bases, with 23 bases sitting between them. The CDR3 is 16 amino acids. In DNA, the CDR3 is TGTGCCAGCAGTAATTTCGGGCGGACAGTCATTAGCGAGCAGTACTTC. Protein product: CASSNFGRTVISEQYF.

This chain uses TRBV27 with TRBJ2-7; 8 bases align to TRBD1. The CDR3 totals 13 residues. After removal of 7 bases from V and 2 bases from J, the junction contained 4 bases not matched to a gene. Germline V gives CDR1 MNHEY, CDR2 SMNVEV (reference sequence). The CDR3 here is CASNKQGAYEQYF. The CDR3 DNA follows: TGTGCCAGCAACAAACAGGGGGCCTACGAGCAGTACTTC.

The chain combines TRBV27 with TRBJ2-1, with 7 bases lining up with TRBD1. Germline CDR1 is MNHEY and CDR2 is SMNVEV (reference sequence). The J segment lost 5 bases and the V segment lost 4 bases, leaving 5 bases of the junction unmatched. The CDR3 length is 14 residues. The CDR3 sequence is CASSSRQGNNEQFF. In nucleotides, the CDR3 is TGTGCCAGCAGTTCTAGACAGGGTAACAATGAGCAGTTCTTC.

V usage is TRBV6-4 and J usage is TRBJ2-3; possibly TRBD1 for D (5 bases). In germline, CDR1 is MRHNA, CDR2 SNTAGT. This CDR3 has 13 residues. V was trimmed by 4 bases and J by 6 bases, leaving 11 bases between them. In nucleotides, the CDR3 is TGTGCCAGCAGTGCGGGTAGGGGCGATACGCAGTATTTT. Encoded protein: CASSAGRGDTQYF.

The V call is TRBV7-9, the J call TRBJ2-3; TRBD1 aligns across 9 bases. The CDR3 covers 14 residues. Per germline, CDR1 SEHNR and CDR2 FQNEAQ (reference sequence). The V segment lost 4 bases and the J segment 3 bases; nucleotides outside the gene matches: 2. In nucleotides, the CDR3 is TGTGCCAGCAGCTCGGACAGGGGTACAGATACGCAGTATTTT. It yields the protein CASSSDRGTDTQYF.

The chain is built from TRBV3-1 (or the pseudogene TRBV3-2) and TRBJ1-1, with D perhaps matching TRBD1 (5 bases). The CDR3 loop spans 14 amino acids. The germline CDR1 and CDR2 sequences are LGHDT and YNNKEL (reference sequence). Trimming removed 3 bases at V and 1 base at J, with 9 bases between. The CDR3 spells CASSHREGNTEAFF. In DNA, the CDR3 is TGTGCCAGCAGCCACAGGGAGGGGAACACTGAAGCTTTCTTT.

This clone occurred once. The chain uses TRBV10-3 and TRBJ2-2; no reliable D call. This CDR3 is built from 13 residues. V lost 10 bases and J lost 1, with 10 bases in between. CDR1 and CDR2 (germline): ENHRY, SYGVKD. The CDR3 region has the DNA TGTGCCACCCATAGACAGAACACCGGGGAGCTGTTTTTT. It is translated as CATHRQNTGELFF.

The count of this clone is one. V gene TRBV6-5 combines with J gene TRBJ2-4; D unclear. The CDR3 is 16 residues long. The germline V gene has CDR1 MNHEY and CDR2 SVGAGI. The ends were cut back, 0 bases at V and 0 bases at J, with 9 bases in the middle. CDR3 sequence (DNA): TGTGCCAGCAGTTACTCGATTTCGGTAGCCAAAAACATTCAGTACTTC. The encoded protein is CASSYSISVAKNIQYF.

This chain links TRBV29-1 with TRBJ1-3; D is ambiguous. Trimming removed 2 bases at V and 0 bases at J, with 5 bases between. This CDR3 has 13 amino acids. The germline gives CDR1 SQVTM, CDR2 ANQGSEA. In DNA form, the CDR3 reads TGCAGCGTTGAAAACAGCTCTGGAAACACCATATATTTT. Residues: CSVENSSGNTIYF.

This clone was seen only once. The CDR3 spells CASRGSEVYGYTF. In DNA, the CDR3 is TGTGCCAGCCGGGGTTCGGAAGTCTATGGCTACACCTTC. The rearrangement joins TRBV19 to TRBJ1-2; no reliable D call. Germline CDR1 LNHDA, CDR2 SQIVND (reference sequence). The CDR3 is made up of 13 amino acids. V lost 9 bases to trimming and J lost 4 bases, with 15 bases between them.

This chain joins TRBV18 and TRBJ1-1; D is unclear. Looked up from germline, CDR1 is KGHSH and CDR2 is LQKENI. The V end lost 5 bases, the J end lost 3 bases, and 22 bases lay between the germline ends. The CDR3 is 17 amino acids. Written as DNA, the CDR3 is TGTGCCAGCTCATTCGGGGAAGGGTCCGCTTCGGACACTGAAGCTTTCTTT. Its protein product is CASSFGEGSASDTEAFF.

The rearrangement links TRBV9 to TRBJ2-7; 7 bases map to TRBD1. Trimming took 4 bases from V and 9 from J; bases not matched to a gene: 13. The CDR3 spans 14 residues. Germline V gene lookup returns CDR1 SGDLS and CDR2 YYNGEE. The DNA of the CDR3 is TGTGCCAGCAGCTTCGGACAGGAAGCCTCCGGGCAGTACTTC. Residues: CASSFGQEASGQYF.

V is TRBV3-1 (or the pseudogene TRBV3-2) and J is TRBJ1-4; D unresolved. This CDR3 is 15 amino acids long. With 2 bases removed from V and 5 bases from J, the gap between germline ends came to 12 bases. Germline-derived CDR1 and CDR2 are LGHDT and YNNKEL (reference sequence). The CDR3 region is CASSQSFTENEKLFF. The CDR3 coding sequence is TGTGCCAGCAGCCAATCATTTACAGAAAATGAAAAACTGTTTTTT.

This clone was detected once. This rearrangement joins TRBV24-1 to TRBJ1-2; TRBD1 is a possible D gene (5 bases). Trimming removed 3 bases at V and 1 base at J, with 8 bases between. Germline V CDR1 and CDR2: KGHDR, SFDVKD. This CDR3 spans 14 amino acids. DNA for the CDR3: TGTGCCACCAGTGATCAGACAGATAACTATGGCTACACCTTC. Its translation: CATSDQTDNYGYTF.

V and J are TRBV20-1 and TRBJ2-1; D is undetermined. V gave up 7 bases and J gave up 9 bases, with 13 bases separating them. The CDR3 contains 11 residues. The V gene's germline CDR1 is DFQATT and CDR2 SNEGSKA (reference sequence). CDR3 nucleotide sequence: TGCAGTGTTCAGACGAGAGGTGAGCAGTTCTTC. Its protein is CSVQTRGEQFF.

As to this clone: In the same sample, other DNA sequences code for this CDR3. The chain is built from TRBV9 and TRBJ2-1, with no clear D. This CDR3 spans 15 amino acids. Germline V CDR1 and CDR2: SGDLS, YYNGEE. V dropped 0 bases and J dropped 2 bases, with 9 bases sitting between them. CDR3 sequence reads: CASSVGGLAYNEQFF. In DNA form, the CDR3 reads TGTGCCAGCAGCGTAGGAGGTCTAGCCTACAATGAGCAGTTCTTC.

The CDR3 DNA is TGTGCCAGCCACCAAGGCGGGCGCCGGCAAGAGACCCAGTACTTC. This translates into CASHQGGRRQETQYF. The chain has TRBV30 and TRBJ2-5; the D gene is possibly TRBD2 (5 bases). The CDR3 runs 15 residues. Germline loops: CDR1 GTSNPN, CDR2 SVGIG (reference sequence). The V gene lost 8 bases and the J gene lost 2 bases, with 21 bases spanning the gap.

DNA for the CDR3: TGTGCCAGTCTTCGGCGGTACTATGGCTACACCTTC. Its translation is CASLRRYYGYTF. This chain joins TRBV28 and TRBJ1-2, with D unresolved. Germline V lookup: CDR1 MDHEN, CDR2 SYDVKM. V dropped 9 bases and J dropped 3 bases, with 11 bases sitting between them. CDR3 size: 12 residues.

V and J are TRBV6-5 and TRBJ2-7, with D possibly TRBD1 on 5 matching bases. This CDR3 region has 14 residues. The germline V gene has CDR1 MNHEY and CDR2 SVGAGI. Trimming left V 6 bases short and J 0 bases short, with 12 bases between. The CDR3 loop is CASRPTDISYEQYF. The CDR3 region has the DNA TGTGCCAGCAGACCGACAGACATCTCCTACGAGCAGTACTTC.

The rearrangement joins TRBV28 to TRBJ2-7, with 13 bases fitting TRBD2. The trim removed 8 bases at V and 3 bases at J, leaving 7 bases unmatched. The CDR3 has 15 residues. CDR1 and CDR2 from the germline V gene are MDHEN and SYDVKM. In DNA form, the CDR3 reads TGTGCCAGCTCAACTAGCGGGAGGGGGAGCTACGAGCAGTACTTC. Amino acids: CASSTSGRGSYEQYF.

This clone was detected a few times. This sample also contains other DNA sequences that code for the same CDR3. The chain has TRBV28 and TRBJ1-1; D possibly corresponds to TRBD1 (6 bases). This CDR3 is 12 amino acids long. CDR1 is MDHEN and CDR2 is SYDVKM in the germline V gene. V was clipped by 4 bases and J by 8 bases, with 11 bases between them. The CDR3 region has the DNA TGTGCCAGCAGTTCCTCAGGGGTAGAAGCTTTCTTT. Translation gives CASSSSGVEAFF.

This rearrangement joins TRBV2 to TRBJ1-4; D unclear. Trimming removed 1 base at V and 7 bases at J, with 10 bases between. The germline V gene has CDR1 SNHLY and CDR2 FYNNEI. CDR3 length equals 14 residues. CDR3 residues: CASSEGTVTEKLFF. In nucleotides, the CDR3 is TGTGCCAGCAGTGAAGGAACAGTCACTGAAAAACTGTTTTTT.

This clone was detected a few times. The J gene is TRBJ1-6, the V gene TRBV27; weak D call: TRBD1 (5 bases). CDR1 is MNHEY, CDR2 SMNVEV, per germline (reference sequence). V gave up 5 bases and J gave up 3 bases, with 8 bases separating them. CDR3 size: 14 residues. The CDR3 here is CASSPQGYNSPLHF. DNA for the CDR3: TGTGCCAGCAGTCCTCAGGGCTATAATTCACCCCTCCACTTT.

The chain combines TRBV13 with TRBJ2-1, with 7 bases identical to TRBD2. The CDR3 is made up of 15 amino acids. Trimming removed 3 bases from V and 5 bases from J; junction bases left unmatched: 7. Per the germline V gene, CDR1 is PRHDT and CDR2 is FYEKMQ (reference sequence). In DNA, the CDR3 is TGTGCCAGCAGCTTCCGGGGGGATAGGGACAATGAGCAGTTCTTC. It codes for CASSFRGDRDNEQFF.